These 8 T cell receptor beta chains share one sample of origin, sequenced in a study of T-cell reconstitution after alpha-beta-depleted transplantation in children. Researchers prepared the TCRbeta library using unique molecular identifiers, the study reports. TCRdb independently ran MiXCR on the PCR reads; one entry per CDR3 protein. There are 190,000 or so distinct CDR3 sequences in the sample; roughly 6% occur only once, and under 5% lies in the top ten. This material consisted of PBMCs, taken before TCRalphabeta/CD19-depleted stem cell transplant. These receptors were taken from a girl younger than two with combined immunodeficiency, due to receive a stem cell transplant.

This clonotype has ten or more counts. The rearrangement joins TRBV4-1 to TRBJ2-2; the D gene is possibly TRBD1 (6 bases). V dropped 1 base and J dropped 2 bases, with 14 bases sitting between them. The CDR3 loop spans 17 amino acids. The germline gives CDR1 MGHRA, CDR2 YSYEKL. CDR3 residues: CASSQVAGTLNTGELFF. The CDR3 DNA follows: TGCGCCAGCAGCCAAGTGGCCGGGACACTCAACACCGGGGAGCTGTTTTTT.

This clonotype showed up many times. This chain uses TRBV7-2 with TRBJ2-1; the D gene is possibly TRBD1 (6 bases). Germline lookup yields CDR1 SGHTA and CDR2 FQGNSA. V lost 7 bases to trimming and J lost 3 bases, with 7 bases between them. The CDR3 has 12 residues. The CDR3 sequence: CASTGDYNEQFF. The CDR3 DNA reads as TGTGCCAGCACAGGGGACTACAATGAGCAGTTCTTC.

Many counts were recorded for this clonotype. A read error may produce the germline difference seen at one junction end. CDR3 in amino acids: CASSGGQGGGNIEAFF. CDR3 in DNA: TGCGCCAGCAGCGGGGGACAGGGGGGTGGTAACATTGAAGCTTTCTTT. The rearrangement joins TRBV5-1 to TRBJ1-1; 11 positions match TRBD1. The CDR3 has 16 residues. Germline V gene sequence: CDR1 SGHRS, CDR2 YFSETQ. The full variable domain, in which reference TRBV5-1 and TRBJ1-1 provide the parts outside the CDR3, is KAGVTQTPRYLIKTRGQQVTLSCSPISGHRSVSWYQQTPGQGLQFLFEYFSETQRNKGNFPGRFSGRQFSNSRSEMNVSTLELGDSALYLCASSGGQGGGNIEAFFGQGTRLTVV.

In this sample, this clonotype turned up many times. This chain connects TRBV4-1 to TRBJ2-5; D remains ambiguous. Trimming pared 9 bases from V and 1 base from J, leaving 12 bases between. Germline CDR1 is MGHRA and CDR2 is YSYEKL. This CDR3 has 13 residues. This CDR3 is CASMDPVQETQYF. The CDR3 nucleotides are TGCGCCAGTATGGATCCTGTCCAAGAGACCCAGTACTTC.

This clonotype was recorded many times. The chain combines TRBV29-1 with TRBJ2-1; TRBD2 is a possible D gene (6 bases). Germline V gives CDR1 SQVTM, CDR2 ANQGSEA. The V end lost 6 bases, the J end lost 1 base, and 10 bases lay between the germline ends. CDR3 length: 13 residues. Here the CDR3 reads CSVTGTSYNEQFF. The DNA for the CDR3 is TGCAGCGTAACCGGGACTTCCTACAATGAGCAGTTCTTC.

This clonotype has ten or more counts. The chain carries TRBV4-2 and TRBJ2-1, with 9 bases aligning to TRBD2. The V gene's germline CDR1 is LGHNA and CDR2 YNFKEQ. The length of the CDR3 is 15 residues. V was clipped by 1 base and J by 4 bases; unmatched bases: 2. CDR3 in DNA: TGTGCCAGCAGCCAAGTAGCGGGGGATTACAATGAGCAGTTCTTC. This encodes CASSQVAGDYNEQFF.

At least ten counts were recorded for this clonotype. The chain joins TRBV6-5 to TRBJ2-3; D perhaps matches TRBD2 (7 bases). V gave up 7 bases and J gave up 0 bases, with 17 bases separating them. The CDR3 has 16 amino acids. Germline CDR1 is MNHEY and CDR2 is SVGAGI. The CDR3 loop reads CASTRGARASTDTQYF. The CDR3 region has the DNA TGTGCCAGCACCCGGGGGGCCCGTGCTAGCACAGATACGCAGTATTTT.

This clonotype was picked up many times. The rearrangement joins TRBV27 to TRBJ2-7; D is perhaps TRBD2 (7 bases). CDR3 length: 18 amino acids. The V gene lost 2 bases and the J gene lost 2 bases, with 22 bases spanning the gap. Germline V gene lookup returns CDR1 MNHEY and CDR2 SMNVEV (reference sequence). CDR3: CASSLEGGTGLPTYEQYF. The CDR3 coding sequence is TGTGCCAGCAGTTTAGAGGGGGGGACCGGACTCCCAACCTACGAGCAGTACTTC.